One and the same sample provided the 5 T cell receptor beta chains below, sequenced in a study of blood T cell repertoires in COVID-19. TCRdb keeps only in-frame clones here, not all; method: immunoSEQ multiplex PCR. Of a few hundred thousand clones listed, about 90% are singletons. Sequencing used PBMCs or T cells enriched from blood (not recorded which). Receptors originate from a woman in her twenties or thirties who had been exposed to COVID-19.

The chain combines TRBV11-2 with TRBJ1-2; 8 bases are shared with TRBD1. Germline CDR1 reads SGHAT; CDR2 reads FQNNGV. The length of the CDR3 is 16 residues. Trimming took 4 bases from V and 6 from J; bases not matched to a gene: 13. In DNA form, the CDR3 reads TGTGCCAGCAGCTACCGTCGACAGGGGATGGTAGATGGCTACACCTTC. Its protein is CASSYRRQGMVDGYTF.

This clone was observed a single time. V and J are TRBV27 and TRBJ2-1; no reliable D call. The V and J ends lost 5 bases and 14 bases respectively, with 22 bases between them. CDR3 length: 14 residues. Germline lookup yields CDR1 MNHEY and CDR2 SMNVEV (reference sequence). CDR3: CASSPLLVATWEFF. CDR3 in DNA: TGTGCCAGCAGTCCCCTGTTGGTAGCAACCTGGGAGTTCTTC.

The CDR3 DNA reads TGCAGTGCTAGTGTTACAGCCAACAATGAGCAGTTCTTC. This encodes CSASVTANNEQFF. The rearrangement links TRBV20-1 to TRBJ2-1; D is ambiguous. Germline V CDR1 and CDR2: DFQATT, SNEGSKA (reference sequence). This CDR3 comprises 13 residues. V was shortened by 3 bases and J by 5 bases, with 11 bases between the two germline ends.

V usage is TRBV13 and J usage is TRBJ2-1; 11 positions agree with TRBD2. From germline, CDR1 is PRHDT and CDR2 FYEKMQ (reference sequence). V trimming: 3 bases; J trimming: 6 bases; junction bases outside the gene matches: 19. There are 20 residues in the CDR3. DNA for the CDR3: TGTGCCAGCAGCTTGTACACACGACTAGCGGGGAGAGTAGGGTCCAATGAGCAGTTCTTC. The encoded protein is CASSLYTRLAGRVGSNEQFF.

This clone was observed a single time. The chain combines TRBV7-9 with TRBJ2-7, with TRBD2 matching over 10 bases. With 5 bases clipped from V and 8 bases from J, the junction kept 9 bases outside the gene matches. The CDR3 totals 14 residues. Germline V lookup: CDR1 SEHNR, CDR2 FQNEAQ (reference sequence). The CDR3 reads CASSQISGRAQQYF. The CDR3 nucleotides are TGTGCCAGCAGCCAAATCAGCGGGAGGGCCCAGCAGTACTTC. The full variable domain, with the rest looked up from reference TRBV7-9 and TRBJ2-7, is DTGVSQNPRHKITKRGQNVTFRCDPISEHNRLYWYRQTLGQGPEFLTYFQNEAQLEKSRLLSDRFSAERPKGSFSTLEIQRTEQGDSAMYLCASSQISGRAQQYFGPGTRLTVT.